Below are 23 T cell receptor beta chains sequenced from a single sample in a study of regulatory T cells in long-lasting Graves disease (TCRdb year 2021). What this sample's time point label stands for: persistent/refractory GD, antithyroid drugs over 5 years with positive TRAb. For both TCR sequencing and RNA sequencing, RNA was extracted from PBMCs using TRIzol. The method was multiplex PCR. Sequencing was carried out with an Illumina HiSeq 4000. iRepertoire HTBI primers and Arm-PCR amplification of CDR3 regions were used to construct TCR beta libraries. Using fastp trimming at Q25 and MiXCR clonotype assembly, TCRdb reanalyzed the public sequencing data and kept in-frame beta chains. Rows matching on CDR3 protein sequence are summarized as one entry with the most common DNA and genes. Within this sample are roughly 400,000 distinct CDR3 sequences, with 20% to 25% of them counted one time only. Jointly, the top ten make up roughly 20% of the sample.

The input for sequencing was peripheral blood mononuclear cells (PBMCs), taken when the disease was refractory, from a patient treated with antithyroid drugs. The receptors stem from a female donor with Graves disease.

This clonotype was seen ten or more times. V gene TRBV29-1 combines with J gene TRBJ2-7; 8 bases line up with TRBD2. The CDR3 has 14 amino acids. V lost 7 bases, J lost 2 bases, and 10 bases stayed unmatched. The germline gives CDR1 SQVTM, CDR2 ANQGSEA. CDR3 protein: CSAAGGAGTYEQYF. CDR3 DNA: TGCAGCGCCGCCGGGGGGGCAGGGACCTACGAGCAGTACTTC.

This chain connects TRBV19 to TRBJ1-1; no clear D. Trimming pared 7 bases from V and 3 bases from J, leaving 3 bases between. This CDR3 spans 10 amino acids. CDR1 and CDR2 (germline): LNHDA, SQIVND (reference sequence). The CDR3 bases are TGTGCCAGTAATGACACTGAAGCTTTCTTT. Translating it yields CASNDTEAFF.

This sequence joins TRBV7-9 and TRBJ2-3, with D tentatively TRBD2 (5 bases). The CDR3 consists of 15 residues. Germline CDR1 reads SEHNR; CDR2 reads FQNEAQ (reference sequence). The V end lost 10 bases, the J end lost 2 bases, and 19 bases lay between the germline ends. CDR3 protein: CATVALRASTDTQYF. For the CDR3, the DNA is TGTGCCACCGTCGCGCTGCGGGCCTCCACAGATACGCAGTATTTT.

The J gene is TRBJ2-7, the V gene TRBV19; tentatively, D is TRBD1 or TRBD2 (5 bases each). Germline CDR1 and CDR2: LNHDA and SQIVND (reference sequence). This CDR3 has 12 amino acids. Trimming stripped 8 bases from V and 3 bases from J, with 11 bases between. The CDR3 reads CASGGPSYEQYF. CDR3 nucleotide sequence: TGTGCCAGTGGGGGACCGAGCTACGAGCAGTACTTC.

This clonotype appeared once. A much larger clone lies a single base off, so this may be a read error. The V gene is TRBV5-1, the J gene TRBJ2-7; D is possibly TRBD2 (5 bases). V lost 4 bases and J lost 6, with 14 bases in between. The CDR3 runs 13 residues. Germline V lookup: CDR1 SGHRS, CDR2 YFSETQ. The CDR3 DNA reads as TGCGCCAGCAGCGACTGGACTGGCGGCGAGCAGTACTTC. This sequence encodes CASSDWTGGEQYF.

This clonotype was observed a few times. The gene calls are TRBV30 and TRBJ1-2, with D perhaps TRBD1 (5 bases). There are 12 residues in the CDR3. The germline CDR1 and CDR2 sequences are GTSNPN and SVGIG (reference sequence). The CDR3 sequence is CAGRRGGYGYTF. CDR3 DNA: TGTGCTGGGAGGAGGGGCGGTTATGGCTACACCTTC.

This clonotype was seen a few times. The chain joins TRBV6-1 to TRBJ1-2; D ambiguous. This CDR3 is 10 amino acids long. CDR1 is MNHNS, CDR2 SASEGT, per germline. The CDR3 region is CATDEYGYTF. CDR3 DNA sequence: TGTGCGACCGACGAGTATGGCTACACCTTC.

This clonotype was seen repeatedly, ten times or more. The genes are TRBV2 and TRBJ2-7, with 9 positions matching TRBD2. The CDR3 runs to 15 residues. Germline V CDR1 and CDR2: SNHLY, FYNNEI. The V gene end was trimmed by 6 bases and the J gene end by 3 bases; junction bases not matched to a gene: 9. This chain's CDR3 is CASRFNSGSHYEQYF. CDR3 in DNA: TGTGCCAGCAGATTCAATAGCGGGAGTCACTACGAGCAGTACTTC. The whole variable domain, remainder taken from reference TRBV2 and TRBJ2-7, is EPEVTQTPSHQVTQMGQEVILRCVPISNHLYFYWYRQILGQKVEFLVSFYNNEISEKSEIFDDQFSVERPDGSNFTLKIRSTKLEDSAMYFCASRFNSGSHYEQYFGPGTRLTVT.

This clonotype has a count of ten or more. This sequence joins TRBV6-5 and TRBJ2-7, with TRBD2 matching over 7 bases. Germline CDR1 is MNHEY and CDR2 is SVGAGI. CDR3 length equals 15 residues. With V trimmed by 0 bases and J by 7 bases, 9 bases remained unmatched. The CDR3 DNA is TGTGCCAGCAGTTACTCATCGGCGGGAGTCTGGGAGCAGTACTTC. This codes for CASSYSSAGVWEQYF.

This clonotype was recorded many times. The J gene is TRBJ2-7, the V gene TRBV6-1; 8 bases map to TRBD1. CDR1 and CDR2 (germline): MNHNS, SASEGT. Trimming at V came to 8 bases and at J to 3 bases, leaving 12 bases not matched to a gene. This CDR3 has 15 amino acids. CDR3 residues: CASEQTRDRHYEQYF. DNA of the CDR3: TGTGCCAGCGAACAAACCCGGGACAGGCACTACGAGCAGTACTTC.

This clonotype was recorded a few times. J is TRBJ1-4 and V is TRBV27; D may be TRBD1 (5 bases). The CDR3 loop spans 14 amino acids. Trimming pared 5 bases from V and 4 bases from J, leaving 11 bases between. Germline CDR1 is MNHEY and CDR2 is SMNVEV (reference sequence). The CDR3 is CASSADRDNEKLFF. Written as DNA, the CDR3 is TGTGCCAGCAGTGCAGACAGAGATAATGAAAAACTGTTTTTT. The full variable domain, its missing parts supplied by reference TRBV27 and TRBJ1-4, is EAQVTQNPRYLITVTGKKLTVTCSQNMNHEYMSWYRQDPGLGLRQIYYSMNVEVTDKGDVPEGYKVSRKEKRNFPLILESPSPNQTSLYFCASSADRDNEKLFFGSGTQLSVL.

This clonotype was counted ten times or more. The chain has TRBV5-1 and TRBJ1-1, with 9 bases aligning to TRBD1. Germline V gives CDR1 SGHRS, CDR2 YFSETQ. The junction had 7 bases not matched to a gene; V was cut back by 4 bases and J by 3 bases. The CDR3 length is 15 residues. The CDR3 here is CASSPGQGRYTEAFF. Here the CDR3 DNA reads TGCGCCAGCAGCCCAGGACAGGGGAGGTACACTGAAGCTTTCTTT.

The V gene is TRBV28, the J gene TRBJ2-2, with 7 bases matching TRBD2. The CDR3 length is 16 residues. V lost 6 bases and J lost 4; bases outside the gene matches: 11. CDR1 is MDHEN and CDR2 is SYDVKM in the germline V gene. The CDR3 region is CASSLVSQRGTGELFF. CDR3 sequence (DNA): TGTGCCAGCAGCCTGGTGTCCCAGCGGGGCACCGGGGAGCTGTTTTTT.

The chain couples TRBV5-1 to TRBJ1-5, with D maybe TRBD1 (6 bases). The germline V gene encodes CDR1 SGHRS and CDR2 YFSETQ. The CDR3 contains 15 residues. Between the trimmed V and J ends, which lost 5 bases and 0 bases, there was a span of 12 bases. The CDR3 region has the DNA TGCGCCAGCAGTCCCGGGACACATAGCAATCAGCCCCAGCATTTT. It yields the protein CASSPGTHSNQPQHF. The full variable domain, rest sourced from reference TRBV5-1 and TRBJ1-5, is KAGVTQTPRYLIKTRGQQVTLSCSPISGHRSVSWYQQTPGQGLQFLFEYFSETQRNKGNFPGRFSGRQFSNSRSEMNVSTLELGDSALYLCASSPGTHSNQPQHFGDGTRLSIL.

This clonotype came up many times. The chain is built from TRBV6-1 and TRBJ1-5; D may be TRBD1 (6 bases). V lost 8 bases, J lost 3 bases, and 26 bases lay in between. Germline CDR1 and CDR2: MNHNS and SASEGT. The CDR3 consists of 18 residues. The CDR3, as DNA: TGTGCCAGCCCTGATCCGACCGACAGGCGATTTTACAATCAGCCCCAGCATTTT. It is translated as CASPDPTDRRFYNQPQHF.

The CDR3 DNA follows: TGTGCCAGCAGCTGGGGTTGGAGTTCGAGCACAGATACGCAGTATTTT. This encodes CASSWGWSSSTDTQYF. The rearrangement uses TRBV7-2 and TRBJ2-3; D is uncertain. There are 16 residues in the CDR3. In germline, CDR1 is SGHTA, CDR2 FQGNSA. V gave up 4 bases and J gave up 0 bases, with 14 bases separating them.

The table lists this clonotype with many counts. As DNA, the CDR3 is TGTGCCAGCAGCTCCGGGGCGTGGCAGTACTTC. Its translation: CASSSGAWQYF. This chain joins TRBV7-2 and TRBJ2-7; D tentatively reads TRBD1 or TRBD2 (5 bases each). There are 11 residues in the CDR3. From germline, CDR1 is SGHTA and CDR2 FQGNSA. With 4 bases removed from V and 9 bases from J, the gap between germline ends came to 10 bases.

This clonotype was detected a few times. CDR3 coding DNA: TGTGCCAGCAGACCTACTAGCGGGAGTAACACCGGGGAGCTGTTTTTT. Encoded protein: CASRPTSGSNTGELFF. The chain employs TRBV5-4 and TRBJ2-2; the match to TRBD2 covers 11 bases. The CDR3 is made up of 16 amino acids. The germline CDR1 and CDR2 sequences are SGHNT and YYREEE (reference sequence). V shed 5 bases and J 2 bases; nucleotides not matched to a gene: 5.

This chain uses TRBV4-3 with TRBJ2-1; 12 bases fit TRBD2. Germline V gene lookup returns CDR1 LGHNA and CDR2 YSLEER. V lost 3 bases to trimming and J lost 7 bases; unmatched junction nucleotides: 4. This CDR3 contains 15 residues. The CDR3 sequence: CASSQTSGSRNEQFF. The CDR3 DNA sequence: TGCGCCAGCAGCCAGACTAGCGGGAGTCGAAATGAGCAGTTCTTC.

This chain links TRBV12-3 or TRBV12-4 with TRBJ2-7, with D tentatively TRBD2 (6 bases). Trimming stripped 5 bases from V and 4 bases from J, with 15 bases between. This CDR3 region has 14 residues. The CDR3 protein is CASSVGIADYEQYF. In DNA, the CDR3 is TGTGCCAGCAGTGTAGGGATAGCGGATTACGAGCAGTACTTC.

This clonotype was counted a few times. The chain has TRBV19 and TRBJ1-2, with 7 bases lining up with TRBD1. The CDR3 has 15 residues. Germline CDR1 LNHDA, CDR2 SQIVND (reference sequence). V gave up 6 bases and J gave up 2 bases; unmatched junction bases: 9. As DNA, the CDR3 is TGTGCCAGTAGGCAACAGGGGAGTGTCAACTATGGCTACACCTTC. This codes for CASRQQGSVNYGYTF.

This clonotype was counted at least ten times. J is TRBJ1-1 and V is TRBV28; 7 bases agree with TRBD1. Germline CDR1 is MDHEN and CDR2 is SYDVKM. J gave up 1 base and V 5 bases, and 10 bases lay outside the gene matches. The CDR3 covers 16 residues. The CDR3 region is CASSRRDKGANTEAFF. For the CDR3, the DNA is TGTGCCAGCAGTCGACGGGACAAGGGGGCGAACACTGAAGCTTTCTTT.

This clonotype was recorded at least ten times. The chain joins TRBV12-3 or TRBV12-4 to TRBJ2-7; D is uncertain. V was shortened by 6 bases and J by 4 bases, with 19 bases between the two germline ends. The CDR3 spans 15 residues. The CDR3: CASRSRLASKYEQYF. The CDR3 DNA sequence: TGTGCCAGCAGGTCCAGACTCGCTTCAAAATACGAGCAGTACTTC.